Reported below is one T cell receptor (beta chain). Germline V gene lookup returns CDR1 SGHDN and CDR2 FVKESK. Trimming took 4 bases from V and 8 from J, leaving 14 bases between them. The CDR3 length is 14 residues. MiXCR, run by TCRdb on the 5' RACE reads, gives a single entry per CDR3 protein. The sample carries some 290,000 distinct CDR3 sequences, roughly 17% recorded once. These data are taken from a study of T-cell memory formation after mild COVID-19. The clonotype originates from a man between 18 and 35 years old who had mild COVID-19 (a few samples of this study predate the infection). Cell type and time point are not known. The sequenced sample consisted of PBMCs or a T cell subset sorted from them (not recorded which). The chain has TRBV14 and TRBJ1-4; D may be TRBD1 (5 bases). The CDR3 DNA reads as TGTGCCAGCAGCCTGGGGGTGACTGGAGAAAAACTGTTTTTT. Amino acid sequence: CASSLGVTGEKLFF.